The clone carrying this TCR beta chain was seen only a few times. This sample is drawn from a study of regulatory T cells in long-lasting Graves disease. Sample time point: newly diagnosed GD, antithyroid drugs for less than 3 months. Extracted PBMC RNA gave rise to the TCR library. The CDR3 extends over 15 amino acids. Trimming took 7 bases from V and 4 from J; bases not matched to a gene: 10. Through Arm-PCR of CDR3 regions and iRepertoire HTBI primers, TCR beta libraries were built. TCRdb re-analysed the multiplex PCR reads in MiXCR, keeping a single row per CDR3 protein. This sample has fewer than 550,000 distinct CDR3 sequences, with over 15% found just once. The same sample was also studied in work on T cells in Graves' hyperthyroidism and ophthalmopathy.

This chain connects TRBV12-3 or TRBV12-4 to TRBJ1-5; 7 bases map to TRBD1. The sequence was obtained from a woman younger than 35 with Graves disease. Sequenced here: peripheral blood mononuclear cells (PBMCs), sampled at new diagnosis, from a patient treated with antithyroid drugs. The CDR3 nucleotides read TGTGCCAGCACCCGGGACAGATTCACAAATCAGCCCCAGCATTTT. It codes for CASTRDRFTNQPQHF.